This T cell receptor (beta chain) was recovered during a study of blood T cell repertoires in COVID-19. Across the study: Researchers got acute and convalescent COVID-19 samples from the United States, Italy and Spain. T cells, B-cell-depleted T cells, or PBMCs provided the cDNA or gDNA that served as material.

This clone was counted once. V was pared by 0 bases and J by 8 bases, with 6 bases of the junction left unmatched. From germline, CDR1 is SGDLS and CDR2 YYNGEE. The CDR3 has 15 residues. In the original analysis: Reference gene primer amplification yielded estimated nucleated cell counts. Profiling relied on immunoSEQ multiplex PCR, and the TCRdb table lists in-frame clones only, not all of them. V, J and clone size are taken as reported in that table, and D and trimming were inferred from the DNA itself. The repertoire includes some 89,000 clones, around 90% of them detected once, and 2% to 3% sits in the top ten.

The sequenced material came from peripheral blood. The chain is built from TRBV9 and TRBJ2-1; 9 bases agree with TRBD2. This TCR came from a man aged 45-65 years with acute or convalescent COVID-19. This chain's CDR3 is CASSVVGTSRDEQFF. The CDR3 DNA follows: TGTGCCAGCAGCGTAGTAGGGACTAGCAGAGATGAGCAGTTCTTC.